The source of this TCR beta chain is a study of blood T cell repertoires in COVID-19. The repertoire was sequenced with immunoSEQ multiplex PCR; TCRdb's copy has only in-frame clones and lacks some. The table shows more than 150,000 clones, with 89% occurring only once. The CDR3 loop spans 16 amino acids. Per the germline V gene, CDR1 is SGHRS and CDR2 is YFSETQ. Trimming pared 2 bases from V and 2 bases from J, leaving 16 bases between. The TCR was taken from a man aged 35-49 years with acute or convalescent COVID-19. Sequenced sample: peripheral blood. The rearrangement links TRBV5-1 to TRBJ2-5, with a tentative D call TRBD1 (5 bases). As DNA, the CDR3 is TGCGCCAGCAGCTTCCGGCAGGGTGGGTCACAAGAGACCCAGTACTTC. It yields the protein CASSFRQGGSQETQYF.